These 32 T cell receptor beta chains were sequenced from one sample in a study of T cell repertoires in cytomegalovirus infection. MiXCR, applied by TCRdb to the reads, yields one record per CDR3 protein. The profile covers about 280,000 distinct CDR3 sequences, with roughly 21% appearing a single time and under 25% taken by the ten largest. No antigen is known for these receptors. The sample consisted of cultured PBMCs, taken from culture after CMV antigen stimulation. These receptors all stem from a human donor in good health (CMV status not recorded). Some clones in this sample may be carry-over from other donors' samples.

This clonotype was recorded many times. The CDR3: CASSHGPLSDRGRGANVLTF. CDR3 bases: TGTGCCAGTAGTCATGGCCCTCTTTCGGACAGGGGGCGTGGGGCCAACGTCCTGACTTTC. The chain couples TRBV19 to TRBJ2-6; TRBD1 matches at 11 bases. This CDR3 is 20 amino acids long. Germline assignment: CDR1 LNHDA and CDR2 SQIVND (reference sequence). Unmatched junction bases numbered 15, after V lost 5 bases and J lost 3 bases.

The chain combines TRBV6-5 with TRBJ1-4; 10 bases fit TRBD1. CDR1 and CDR2 (germline): MNHEY, SVGAGI. J gave up 5 bases and V 9 bases, and 6 bases lay outside the gene matches. This CDR3 has 14 amino acids. CDR3 DNA sequence: TGTGCCAGTACTCTGGGACAGGGGAATGAAAAACTGTTTTTT. The encoded protein is CASTLGQGNEKLFF.

The table lists this clonotype with a count of one. V is TRBV6-2 or TRBV6-3 and J is TRBJ2-6; D is perhaps TRBD1 (5 bases). This CDR3 region has 18 residues. CDR1 is MNHEY and CDR2 is SVGEGT in the germline V gene. The V and J ends lost 10 bases and 0 bases respectively, with 22 bases between them. The CDR3 nucleotides are TGTGCCAACCGGTGGCAGGCACTAAGGGGCTCTGGGGCCAACGTCCTGACTTTC. Residues: CANRWQALRGSGANVLTF.

This clonotype is a singleton in its sample. The genes are TRBV6-5 and TRBJ2-3; TRBD2 is a possible D gene (6 bases). Germline CDR1 MNHEY, CDR2 SVGAGI. Trimming removed 6 bases at V and 1 base at J, with 17 bases between. The CDR3 length is 16 residues. CDR3 region: CASSMGMASGTDTQYF. In nucleotides, the CDR3 is TGTGCCAGCAGCATGGGGATGGCTAGCGGCACAGATACGCAGTATTTT.

This clonotype was counted many times. The chain recombines TRBV25-1 with TRBJ2-1; TRBD2 agrees at 7 bases. This CDR3 has 11 residues. V lost 8 bases, J lost 5 bases, and 0 bases stayed unmatched. The V gene's germline CDR1 is MGHDK and CDR2 SYGVNS. The CDR3 region is CASGRDNEQFF. CDR3 nucleotide sequence: TGTGCCAGCGGGAGGGACAATGAGCAGTTCTTC.

This clonotype was detected only a few times. The V call is TRBV6-2 or TRBV6-3, the J call TRBJ2-1; 9 bases fit TRBD2. CDR1 and CDR2 from the germline V gene are MNHEY and SVGEGT. CDR3 length: 15 residues. Unmatched junction bases numbered 3, after V lost 0 bases and J lost 6 bases. CDR3 residues: CASSYSLAGINEQFF. The CDR3 nucleotides are TGTGCCAGCAGTTACTCACTAGCGGGTATCAATGAGCAGTTCTTC.

This clonotype was seen ten or more times. V usage is TRBV7-2 and J usage is TRBJ1-5; the D is unclear. The CDR3 sequence is 15 residues long. Trimming shortened V by 1 base and J by 0 bases, and 7 bases separated the two germline ends. Germline loops: CDR1 SGHTA, CDR2 FQGNSA. CDR3 nucleotides: TGTGCCAGCAGCTTAGATCGGCGTAGCAATCAGCCCCAGCATTTT. As protein: CASSLDRRSNQPQHF.

This clonotype has a count of ten or more. V usage is TRBV7-2 and J usage is TRBJ2-5; no clear D gene. The V gene lost 6 bases and the J gene lost 5 bases, with 7 bases spanning the gap. CDR1 is SGHTA, CDR2 FQGNSA, per germline. The CDR3 consists of 11 residues. The CDR3 is CASSSWETQYF. As DNA, the CDR3 is TGTGCCAGCAGTTCCTGGGAGACCCAGTACTTC.

The chain employs TRBV25-1 and TRBJ2-5; tentatively, D is TRBD2 (5 bases). The V gene's germline CDR1 is MGHDK and CDR2 SYGVNS. CDR3 length equals 12 residues. The V end was cut by 7 bases, the J end by 5 bases, with 11 bases between. The CDR3 nucleotides read TGTGCCAGCATGGGGAGTATGGAGACCCAGTACTTC. Its translation: CASMGSMETQYF. Full variable domain (outside the CDR3, taken from reference TRBV25-1 and TRBJ2-5): EADIYQTPRYLVIGTGKKITLECSQTMGHDKMYWYQQDPGMELHLIHYSYGVNSTEKGDLSSESTVSRIRTEHFPLTLESARPSHTSQYLCASMGSMETQYFGPGTRLLVL.

This clonotype ranks as medium-sized (0.01 to 0.1%). This chain connects TRBV7-2 to TRBJ1-5; a possible D gene is TRBD1 (5 bases). The germline V gene encodes CDR1 SGHTA and CDR2 FQGNSA. Between the trimmed V and J ends, which lost 3 bases and 2 bases, there was a span of 11 bases. There are 15 residues in the CDR3. This CDR3 is CASSLDGGGNQPQHF. CDR3 DNA: TGTGCCAGCAGCTTGGACGGAGGGGGCAATCAGCCCCAGCATTTT.

The chain couples TRBV6-2 or TRBV6-3 to TRBJ1-1; 7 bases match TRBD1. The V and J ends lost 7 bases and 0 bases, in that order; junction bases with no gene match: 14. This CDR3 has 17 residues. Germline V gene sequence: CDR1 MNHEY, CDR2 SVGEGT. The CDR3 nucleotides read TGTGCCAGCACCAAGGACAGGCGGCTCTCAATGAACACTGAAGCTTTCTTT. It specifies CASTKDRRLSMNTEAFF.

The chain joins TRBV20-1 to TRBJ2-1, with D perhaps given as TRBD1 or TRBD2 (5 bases each). The germline CDR1 and CDR2 sequences are DFQATT and SNEGSKA (reference sequence). This CDR3 comprises 13 residues. Trimming stripped 7 bases from V and 1 base from J, with 11 bases between. This CDR3 is CSVPGGSYNEQFF. As DNA, the CDR3 is TGCAGTGTCCCTGGGGGTTCCTACAATGAGCAGTTCTTC.

V gene TRBV6-2 or TRBV6-3 combines with J gene TRBJ2-7, with 12 nucleotides matching TRBD2. This CDR3 is built from 15 residues. Germline loops: CDR1 MNHEY, CDR2 SVGEGT. The V and J ends lost 0 bases and 7 bases, in that order; junction bases with no gene match: 4. CDR3 loop: CASSYSTSGSGEQYV. The CDR3 DNA is TGTGCCAGCAGTTACTCGACTAGCGGGAGCGGTGAGCAGTACGTC.

The chain uses TRBV11-3 and TRBJ2-5; 9 bases are a match to TRBD2. Unmatched junction bases numbered 2, after V lost 5 bases and J lost 1 base. This CDR3 spans 14 amino acids. CDR1 and CDR2 (germline): SGHNT, YENEEA. The CDR3: CASSRAGGQETQYF. CDR3 DNA: TGTGCCAGCAGCAGAGCGGGAGGCCAAGAGACCCAGTACTTC.

This clonotype showed up many times. V and J are TRBV2 and TRBJ2-7; D is unclear. The germline V and J ends were trimmed by 8 bases and 0 bases, with 14 bases remaining between them. Germline lookup yields CDR1 SNHLY and CDR2 FYNNEI. This CDR3 has 14 residues. CDR3 region: CASQRDTASYEQYV. The CDR3 region has the DNA TGTGCCAGCCAACGAGACACCGCCTCCTACGAGCAGTACGTC.

J is TRBJ1-2 and V is TRBV12-3 or TRBV12-4; unclear D gene. CDR3 length: 13 amino acids. Trimming cost V 10 bases and J 8 bases, with 20 bases left between them. In DNA, the CDR3 is TGTGCCACCGCGGGCCAGCCAGCGTGGGGCTACACCTTC. Translated, it gives CATAGQPAWGYTF.

This rearrangement joins TRBV14 to TRBJ1-1; TRBD1 aligns across 7 bases. The CDR3 contains 16 residues. V gave up 0 bases and J gave up 3 bases; unmatched junction bases: 7. Germline V lookup: CDR1 SGHDN, CDR2 FVKESK. For the CDR3, the DNA is TGTGCCAGCAGCCAAGAGGCAGGGGGGTTCCACACTGAAGCTTTCTTT. Its protein is CASSQEAGGFHTEAFF.

The rearrangement uses TRBV29-1 and TRBJ2-7; 11 bases fit TRBD1. Trimming cost V 7 bases and J 3 bases; bases outside gene matches: 5. CDR3 size: 13 residues. Germline values: CDR1 SQVTM, CDR2 ANQGSEA. CDR3: CSGTGGPDYEQYF. The CDR3 DNA follows: TGCAGCGGGACAGGGGGCCCGGACTACGAGCAGTACTTC.

The V gene is TRBV28, the J gene TRBJ1-1; D gene ambiguous. Germline V gives CDR1 MDHEN, CDR2 SYDVKM. V was pared by 3 bases and J by 1 base, with 9 bases between. This CDR3 region has 14 residues. The CDR3 nucleotides are TGTGCCAGCAGTTTGTTGGACCAGAACACTGAAGCTTTCTTT. Protein: CASSLLDQNTEAFF.

The table lists this clonotype with a few counts. The chain is built from TRBV4-3 and TRBJ1-3, with D maybe TRBD1 (6 bases). Trimming took off 0 bases at V and 2 bases at J, with 11 bases between the two ends. There are 16 residues in the CDR3. Germline V gene sequence: CDR1 LGHNA, CDR2 YSLEER. In DNA form, the CDR3 reads TGCGCCAGCAGCCAAGATGGGGGCACCGCTGGAAACACCATATATTTT. Residues: CASSQDGGTAGNTIYF.

This clonotype occurred a few times. This sequence joins TRBV19 and TRBJ2-2; D is perhaps TRBD2 (6 bases). V dropped 6 bases and J dropped 0 bases, with 17 bases sitting between them. The CDR3 spans 17 residues. The germline V gene encodes CDR1 LNHDA and CDR2 SQIVND (reference sequence). The CDR3 DNA reads TGTGCCAGTAGGAAAGTACCGGGACTCGCGAACACCGGGGAGCTGTTTTTT. This translates into CASRKVPGLANTGELFF.

This clonotype has ten or more counts. The chain is built from TRBV20-1 and TRBJ2-1; 11 positions match TRBD2. CDR1 and CDR2 (germline): DFQATT, SNEGSKA (reference sequence). This CDR3 is built from 13 residues. V gave up 8 bases and J gave up 3 bases; unmatched junction bases: 3. CDR3 amino acids: CSPGTSGYNEQFF. The CDR3 DNA reads as TGCAGTCCCGGGACTAGCGGCTACAATGAGCAGTTCTTC.

This clonotype occurred a few times. This chain uses TRBV7-9 with TRBJ2-1; D is possibly TRBD2 (7 bases). V gave up 4 bases and J gave up 4 bases, with 20 bases separating them. In germline, CDR1 is SEHNR, CDR2 FQNEAQ (reference sequence). CDR3 size: 17 residues. CDR3 nucleotide sequence: TGTGCCAGCAGCTCTAAAGTGCCGCGGGGGCAATACAATGAGCAGTTCTTC. Protein sequence: CASSSKVPRGQYNEQFF. The full variable domain, completed using reference TRBV7-9 and TRBJ2-1, is DTGVSQNPRHKITKRGQNVTFRCDPISEHNRLYWYRQTLGQGPEFLTYFQNEAQLEKSRLLSDRFSAERPKGSFSTLEIQRTEQGDSAMYLCASSSKVPRGQYNEQFFGPGTRLTVL.

This clonotype turned up a few times. Here the CDR3 reads CASSLLGNTIYF. CDR3 in DNA: TGCGCCAGCAGCCTCCTTGGAAACACCATATATTTT. The chain uses TRBV5-1 and TRBJ1-3; no clear D. CDR3 length equals 12 residues. Germline V CDR1 and CDR2: SGHRS, YFSETQ. With 4 bases removed from V and 3 bases from J, the gap between germline ends came to 5 bases.

The chain couples TRBV7-2 to TRBJ1-2, with TRBD1 identical over 9 bases. Germline-derived CDR1 and CDR2 are SGHTA and FQGNSA. V was pared by 4 bases and J by 6 bases, with 9 bases of the junction left unmatched. This CDR3 contains 15 residues. This chain's CDR3 is CASSSRTGVLDGYTF. CDR3 DNA: TGTGCCAGCAGCTCTCGGACAGGGGTACTCGATGGCTACACCTTC.

V and J are TRBV10-3 and TRBJ1-2; D is unresolved. Trimming removed 3 bases from V and 4 bases from J, with 6 bases in between. Per germline, CDR1 ENHRY and CDR2 SYGVKD. CDR3 length: 12 residues. The CDR3 DNA sequence: TGTGCCATCAGTGACGGAATCTATGGCTACACCTTC. Protein: CAISDGIYGYTF.

J is TRBJ1-2 and V is TRBV15; D is possibly TRBD1 (5 bases). V was cut by 3 bases and J by 1 base, with 15 bases left in between. CDR3 length: 16 residues. CDR1 LNHNV and CDR2 YYDKDF come from the germline V gene (reference sequence). The CDR3 here is CATSSMLGQLNYGYTF. CDR3 bases: TGTGCCACCAGCAGTATGCTGGGGCAGCTTAACTATGGCTACACCTTC.

This clonotype showed up just a few times. This rearrangement joins TRBV15 to TRBJ2-3; D tentatively reads TRBD1 or TRBD2 (5 bases each). Germline V gene sequence: CDR1 LNHNV, CDR2 YYDKDF (reference sequence). V was cut by 0 bases and J by 8 bases, with 12 bases left in between. This CDR3 is built from 14 residues. The CDR3 spells CATSRDRVAGTQYF. CDR3 in DNA: TGTGCCACCAGCAGAGACAGGGTCGCGGGTACGCAGTATTTT.

This clonotype was recorded a few times. The chain recombines TRBV2 with TRBJ1-1, with unresolved D. Germline V lookup: CDR1 SNHLY, CDR2 FYNNEI. Trimming removed 3 bases from V and 1 base from J, with 12 bases in between. This CDR3 contains 15 residues. CDR3 DNA sequence: TGTGCCAGCAGTGAGGGCAGGATTTGGAACACTGAAGCTTTCTTT. It codes for CASSEGRIWNTEAFF.

This clonotype was recorded many times. The chain has TRBV7-8 and TRBJ1-5; D remains ambiguous. This CDR3 spans 13 amino acids. V dropped 6 bases and J dropped 0 bases, with 6 bases sitting between them. CDR1 and CDR2 from the germline V gene are SGHVS and FQNEAQ. CDR3 nucleotides: TGTGCCAGCAGTTACAATAGCAATCAGCCCCAGCATTTT. Its translation is CASSYNSNQPQHF.

This clonotype was picked up many times. This chain uses TRBV7-2 with TRBJ2-7; D call uncertain. The CDR3 consists of 15 residues. Trimming stripped 4 bases from V and 0 bases from J, with 13 bases between. Germline V gene data show CDR1 as SGHTA and CDR2 as FQGNSA. CDR3 bases: TGTGCCAGCAGCTCCCAAATCGGCAGCTCCTACGAGCAGTACTTC. Encoded protein: CASSSQIGSSYEQYF.

Only a few counts were recorded for this clonotype. The chain couples TRBV12-3 or TRBV12-4 to TRBJ1-3; TRBD1 is a possible D gene (5 bases). The CDR3 consists of 16 residues. V dropped 4 bases and J dropped 0 bases, with 13 bases sitting between them. This CDR3 reads CASSYTDTGSGNTIYF. The DNA for the CDR3 is TGTGCCAGCAGTTACACGGACACGGGCTCTGGAAACACCATATATTTT.